This TCR beta chain emerged from a study of regulatory T cells in long-lasting Graves disease. Study context: Graves' patients who were just diagnosed had used antithyroid drugs for under 3 months.

Building the TCR beta libraries relied on iRepertoire HTBI primers, and CDR3 regions underwent Arm-PCR. TCRdb recomputed calls from the multiplex PCR reads with MiXCR, one row per CDR3 protein. The table lists hundreds of thousands of distinct CDR3 sequences, approximately 15% of them singletons, with 18% in the top ten. V shed 3 bases and J shed 15 bases, with 15 bases lying between them. The germline gives CDR1 ENHRY, CDR2 SYGVKD. This CDR3 spans 12 amino acids. Noted time point: newly diagnosed GD, antithyroid drugs for less than 3 months. Extracted RNA from PBMCs served as the source of the TCR library. The patients were enrolled through endocrinology in Xi'an, China. Notes on the study in general: Persistent disease showed a preference for TRBV28, TRBJ1-2 and TRBJ2-5.

In this sample, this clonotype turned up many times. Its antigen is undetermined. Another study also made use of these data, one on T cells in Graves' hyperthyroidism and ophthalmopathy. That study adds: No ophthalmopathy progression within 18 months constituted stable Graves' hyperthyroidism.

The V and J genes are TRBV10-3 and TRBJ1-5; D gene ambiguous. This receptor was identified in a woman in her 30s with Graves disease. The specimen comprised peripheral blood mononuclear cells (PBMCs), sampled at new diagnosis, from a patient treated with antithyroid drugs. CDR3 in amino acids: CAISDGNMLPHF. The CDR3 DNA follows: TGTGCCATCAGTGACGGCAATATGCTGCCGCATTTT.